A single sample gave rise to the 18 T cell receptor beta chains below, sequenced in a study of T cells in Graves' hyperthyroidism and ophthalmopathy. TCR beta CDR3 regions were amplified from RNA. The HTBI primer set served for first-round RT-PCR of the TCR CDR3. TCRdb used MiXCR to reprocess the multiplex PCR reads, holding one entry per CDR3 protein. The data contain around 340,000 distinct CDR3 sequences, roughly 17% of them singletons. What was sequenced was blood. The receptors come from a woman younger than 45 with Graves' hyperthyroidism that later progressed to Graves' ophthalmopathy.

This clonotype came up many times. The V and J genes are TRBV6-1 and TRBJ2-7; 11 bases are shared with TRBD2. The CDR3 covers 13 residues. From germline, CDR1 is MNHNS and CDR2 SASEGT. J lost 3 bases, V lost 7 bases, and 2 bases had no gene match. CDR3 in DNA: TGTGCCAGCACGACTAGCGGGATCTACGAGCAGTACTTC. Translation gives CASTTSGIYEQYF.

This rearrangement joins TRBV13 to TRBJ2-7; D is perhaps TRBD2 (6 bases). The CDR3 length is 16 residues. The germline V gene encodes CDR1 PRHDT and CDR2 FYEKMQ (reference sequence). The V gene lost 5 bases and the J gene lost 0 bases, with 17 bases spanning the gap. CDR3 DNA: TGTGCCAGCAGCATGGGGACTGAAAAGGGCTCCTACGAGCAGTACTTC. Protein sequence: CASSMGTEKGSYEQYF. Full variable domain (remainder filled in from reference TRBV13 and TRBJ2-7): AAGVIQSPRHLIKEKRETATLKCYPIPRHDTVYWYQQGPGQDPQFLISFYEKMQSDKGSIPDRFSAQQFSDYHSELNMSSLELGDSALYFCASSMGTEKGSYEQYFGPGTRLTVT.

The chain has TRBV7-9 and TRBJ2-1, with TRBD1 as a possible D gene (7 bases). Germline lookup yields CDR1 SEHNR and CDR2 FQNEAQ (reference sequence). V was pared by 5 bases and J by 0 bases, with 11 bases between. The CDR3 loop spans 15 amino acids. The CDR3 nucleotides read TGTGCCAGCAGCCTCAGGGGGGACTCCTACAATGAGCAGTTCTTC. This translates into CASSLRGDSYNEQFF.

The chain carries TRBV29-1 and TRBJ2-7; TRBD2 matches at 13 bases. CDR1 and CDR2 from the germline V gene are SQVTM and ANQGSEA. The CDR3 length is 16 residues. Unmatched junction bases numbered 5, after V lost 3 bases and J lost 0 bases. CDR3 in amino acids: CSVEGLAGRNSYEQYF. The CDR3 region has the DNA TGCAGCGTTGAGGGACTAGCGGGGCGAAACTCCTACGAGCAGTACTTC.

This clonotype appeared many times. The J gene is TRBJ2-3, the V gene TRBV28; 8 bases are shared with TRBD1. Per germline, CDR1 MDHEN and CDR2 SYDVKM. The junction had 7 bases not matched to a gene; V was cut back by 3 bases and J by 2 bases. CDR3 length: 16 amino acids. Here the CDR3 DNA reads TGTGCCAGCAGTTTCATGACAGGGGCCCTCACAGATACGCAGTATTTT. This codes for CASSFMTGALTDTQYF.

This clonotype has just one count. This chain uses TRBV10-2 with TRBJ1-2; no definite D call. The CDR3 is made up of 12 amino acids. The V gene lost 6 bases and the J gene lost 5 bases, with 10 bases spanning the gap. Germline CDR1 and CDR2: WSHSY and SAAADI. The CDR3 sequence is CASSEDLYGYTF. CDR3 DNA: TGCGCCAGCAGCGAGGACCTTTATGGCTACACCTTC.

This clonotype came up a few times. The rearrangement joins TRBV5-1 to TRBJ2-1; 13 bases are a match to TRBD2. The ends lost 3 bases at V and 3 bases at J; junction bases unmatched: 6. Germline V lookup: CDR1 SGHRS, CDR2 YFSETQ. The CDR3 runs 17 residues. The CDR3 loop is CASSSGTSGIFYNEQFF. For the CDR3, the DNA is TGCGCCAGCAGCTCCGGGACTAGCGGGATTTTCTACAATGAGCAGTTCTTC.

This clonotype has only a few counts. The chain joins TRBV20-1 to TRBJ2-5; D may match TRBD1 or TRBD2 (5 bases each). Germline lookup yields CDR1 DFQATT and CDR2 SNEGSKA (reference sequence). The CDR3 extends over 14 amino acids. The ends were cut back, 1 base at V and 5 bases at J, with 14 bases in the middle. In nucleotides, the CDR3 is TGCAGTGCTAGAGGGCCGCTGAGGGGTGAGACCCAGTACTTC. It is translated as CSARGPLRGETQYF.

This clonotype was recorded at least ten times. The J gene is TRBJ1-1, the V gene TRBV6-1; D unresolved. The CDR3 runs 16 residues. Germline V gene sequence: CDR1 MNHNS, CDR2 SASEGT. With 2 bases removed from V and 4 bases from J, the gap between germline ends came to 17 bases. The CDR3 spells CASSESVLRVGTEAFF. The DNA for the CDR3 is TGTGCCAGCAGTGAAAGTGTCCTAAGAGTTGGCACTGAAGCTTTCTTT.

This clonotype was picked up a small number of times. This rearrangement joins TRBV7-9 to TRBJ1-3, with no clear D. Trimming stripped 1 base from V and 3 bases from J, with 10 bases between. The CDR3 spans 15 residues. Germline loops: CDR1 SEHNR, CDR2 FQNEAQ (reference sequence). As DNA, the CDR3 is TGTGCCAGCAGCTTAGTCACGGGGAGTGGAAACACCATATATTTT. Translating it yields CASSLVTGSGNTIYF.

Many counts were recorded for this clonotype. This chain connects TRBV7-9 to TRBJ2-3; D remains ambiguous. CDR3 length: 15 amino acids. V gave up 0 bases and J gave up 0 bases, with 7 bases separating them. CDR1 is SEHNR, CDR2 FQNEAQ, per germline (reference sequence). CDR3 DNA sequence: TGTGCCAGCAGCTTAGCAGCGCTTAGCACAGATACGCAGTATTTT. Translation: CASSLAALSTDTQYF.

This clonotype was counted many times. V usage is TRBV2 and J usage is TRBJ2-1; weak D call: TRBD1 (6 bases). Trimming took 5 bases from V and 10 from J, leaving 18 bases between them. The CDR3 loop spans 14 amino acids. CDR1 and CDR2 (germline): SNHLY, FYNNEI. The CDR3 sequence is CASSKDSPLTEQFF. The DNA of the CDR3 is TGTGCCAGCAGTAAGGACAGCCCTCTGACAGAGCAGTTCTTC.

Ten or more counts support this clonotype. V gene TRBV29-1 combines with J gene TRBJ1-1, with no clear D. CDR3 length: 11 residues. Trimming pared 0 bases from V and 10 bases from J, leaving 9 bases between. Germline-derived CDR1 and CDR2 are SQVTM and ANQGSEA. The CDR3 DNA is TGCAGCGTTGAAGAAGGAGTAGGAGCTTTCTTT. This codes for CSVEEGVGAFF. The complete variable domain, with remaining parts taken from reference TRBV29-1 and TRBJ1-1, reads SAVISQKPSRDICQRGTSLTIQCQVDSQVTMMFWYRQQPGQSLTLIATANQGSEATYESGFVIDKFPISRPNLTFSTLTVSNMSPEDSSIYLCSVEEGVGAFFGQGTRLTVV.

J is TRBJ1-1 and V is TRBV4-1; 8 bases are shared with TRBD1. V was clipped by 4 bases and J by 5 bases; unmatched bases: 18. This CDR3 has 18 residues. Germline V gene sequence: CDR1 MGHRA, CDR2 YSYEKL. The CDR3 loop reads CASSLTPAGGEGGTEAFF. DNA for the CDR3: TGCGCCAGCAGCCTCACCCCGGCAGGGGGCGAAGGAGGAACTGAAGCTTTCTTT.

This clonotype was picked up many times. The rearrangement links TRBV28 to TRBJ1-4; D is unclear. Germline V gene lookup returns CDR1 MDHEN and CDR2 SYDVKM. The CDR3 is 16 amino acids. V was trimmed by 1 base and J by 5 bases, leaving 14 bases between them. The CDR3 loop is CASSLFGTWVNEKLFF. The CDR3 DNA reads as TGTGCCAGCAGTTTATTTGGAACCTGGGTGAATGAAAAACTGTTTTTT.

The sample holds many counts of this clonotype. The rearrangement joins TRBV11-2 to TRBJ2-1, with D perhaps matching TRBD2 (6 bases). Germline V CDR1 and CDR2: SGHAT, FQNNGV. The CDR3 sequence is 14 residues long. With 4 bases removed from V and 8 bases from J, the gap between germline ends came to 15 bases. CDR3 sequence (DNA): TGTGCCAGCAGCTCATTGACTAGTATCTATGAGCAGTTCTTC. It yields the protein CASSSLTSIYEQFF.

The CDR3 bases are TGCGCCAGCAGCCAAGAAACAGAGGGGGTGGGAGGTCAGCCCCAGCATTTT. Encoded protein: CASSQETEGVGGQPQHF. This sequence joins TRBV4-1 and TRBJ1-5, with a weak D call TRBD1 (6 bases). CDR1 and CDR2 (germline): MGHRA, YSYEKL. The CDR3 runs 17 residues. With 0 bases removed from V and 6 bases from J, the gap between germline ends came to 18 bases.

The rearrangement links TRBV7-9 to TRBJ1-1; TRBD1 is a possible D gene (5 bases). V was trimmed by 6 bases and J by 1 base, leaving 12 bases between them. Per the germline V gene, CDR1 is SEHNR and CDR2 is FQNEAQ (reference sequence). The CDR3 loop spans 14 amino acids. The CDR3 region is CASRPSGRNTEAFF. In nucleotides, the CDR3 is TGTGCCAGCAGGCCATCAGGGAGGAACACTGAAGCTTTCTTT.